This TCR beta chain is drawn from a study of T cell responses to AZD1222 COVID-19 vaccine. The CDR3 totals 15 residues. CDR1 and CDR2 from the germline V gene are KGHSH and LQKENI. V dropped 3 bases and J dropped 0; count of bases not matched to a gene: 3. Sequencing was performed with immunoSEQ multiplex PCR; in TCRdb, only in-frame clones are kept and a portion is missing. The table includes over 150,000 clones, 87% detected once. Sequencing used peripheral blood, obtained on day 0 of AZD1222 vaccination. The TCR sequence derives from an adult in good health. This chain links TRBV18 with TRBJ1-2; 8 bases are a match to TRBD1. The CDR3 reads CASSPGQAANYGYTF. The CDR3 DNA is TGTGCCAGCTCACCGGGACAGGCCGCTAACTATGGCTACACCTTC.